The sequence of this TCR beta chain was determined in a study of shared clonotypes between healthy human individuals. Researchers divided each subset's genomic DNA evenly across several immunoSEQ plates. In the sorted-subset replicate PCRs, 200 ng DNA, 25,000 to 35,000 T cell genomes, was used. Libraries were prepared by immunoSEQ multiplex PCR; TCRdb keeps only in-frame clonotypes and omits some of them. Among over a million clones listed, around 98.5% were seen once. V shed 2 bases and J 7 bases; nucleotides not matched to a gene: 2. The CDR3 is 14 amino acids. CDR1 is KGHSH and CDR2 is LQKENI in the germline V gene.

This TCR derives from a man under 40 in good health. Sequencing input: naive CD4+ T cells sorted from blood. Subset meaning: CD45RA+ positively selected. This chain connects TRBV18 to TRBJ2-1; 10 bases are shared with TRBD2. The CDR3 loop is CASSPFSGGNEQFF. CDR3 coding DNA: TGTGCCAGCTCACCATTTAGCGGGGGGAATGAGCAGTTCTTC.